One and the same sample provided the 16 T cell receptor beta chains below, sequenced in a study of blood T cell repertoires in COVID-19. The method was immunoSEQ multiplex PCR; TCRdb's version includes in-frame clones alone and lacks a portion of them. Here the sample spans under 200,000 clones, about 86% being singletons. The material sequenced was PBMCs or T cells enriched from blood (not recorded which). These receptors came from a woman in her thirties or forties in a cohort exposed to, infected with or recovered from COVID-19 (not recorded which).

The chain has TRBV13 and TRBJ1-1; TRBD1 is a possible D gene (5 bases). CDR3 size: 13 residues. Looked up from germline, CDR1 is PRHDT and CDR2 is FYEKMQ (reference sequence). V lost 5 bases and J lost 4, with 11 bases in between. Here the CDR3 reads CASSPSQGTEAFF. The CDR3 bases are TGTGCCAGCAGCCCCAGCCAGGGCACTGAAGCTTTCTTT.

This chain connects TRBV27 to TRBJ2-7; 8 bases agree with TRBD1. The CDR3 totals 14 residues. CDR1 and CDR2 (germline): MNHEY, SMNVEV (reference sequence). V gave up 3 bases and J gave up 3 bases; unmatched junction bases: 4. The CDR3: CASSFGQGNYEQYF. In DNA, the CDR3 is TGTGCCAGCAGTTTCGGACAGGGTAACTACGAGCAGTACTTC.

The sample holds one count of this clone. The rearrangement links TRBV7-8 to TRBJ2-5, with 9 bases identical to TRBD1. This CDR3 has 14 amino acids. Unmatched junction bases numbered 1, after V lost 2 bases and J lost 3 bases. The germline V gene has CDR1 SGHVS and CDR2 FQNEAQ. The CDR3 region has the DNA TGTGCCAGCAGCTTATGGGACAGGGAAGAGACCCAGTACTTC. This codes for CASSLWDREETQYF.

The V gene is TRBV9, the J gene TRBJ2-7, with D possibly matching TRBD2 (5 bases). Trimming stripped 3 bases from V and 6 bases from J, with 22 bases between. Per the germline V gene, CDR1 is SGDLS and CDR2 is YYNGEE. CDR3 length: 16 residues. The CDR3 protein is CASSAHGSSPLFEQYF. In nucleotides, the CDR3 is TGTGCCAGCAGCGCACACGGTTCTAGCCCCCTATTCGAGCAGTACTTC.

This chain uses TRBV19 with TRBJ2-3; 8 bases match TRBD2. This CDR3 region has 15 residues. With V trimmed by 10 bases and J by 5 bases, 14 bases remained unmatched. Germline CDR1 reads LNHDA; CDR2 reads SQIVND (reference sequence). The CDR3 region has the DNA TGTGCCAAGTCCCCCCGACTAGCGTGGGGAGATACGCAGTATTTT. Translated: CAKSPRLAWGDTQYF.

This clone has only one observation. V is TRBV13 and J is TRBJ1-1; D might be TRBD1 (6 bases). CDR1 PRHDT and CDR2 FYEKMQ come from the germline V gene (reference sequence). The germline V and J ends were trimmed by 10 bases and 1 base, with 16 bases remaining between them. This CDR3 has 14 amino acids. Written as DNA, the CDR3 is TGTGCCACCCTCCCGGGACATAAGAACACTGAAGCTTTCTTT. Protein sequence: CATLPGHKNTEAFF.

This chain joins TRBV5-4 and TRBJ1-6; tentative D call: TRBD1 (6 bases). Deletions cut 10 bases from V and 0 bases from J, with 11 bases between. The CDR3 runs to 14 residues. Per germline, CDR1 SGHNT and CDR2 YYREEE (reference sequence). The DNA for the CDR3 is TGTGCCTGGGGGCGGAGCTCCTATAATTCACCCCTCCACTTT. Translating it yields CAWGRSSYNSPLHF.

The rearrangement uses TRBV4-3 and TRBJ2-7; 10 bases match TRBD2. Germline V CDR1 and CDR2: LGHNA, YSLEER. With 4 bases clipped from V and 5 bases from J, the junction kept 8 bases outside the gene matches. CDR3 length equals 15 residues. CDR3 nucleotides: TGCGCCAGCAGCCGGTCTAGCGGGAGCGTAGACGAGCAGTACTTC. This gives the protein CASSRSSGSVDEQYF.

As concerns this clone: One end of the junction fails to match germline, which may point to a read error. CDR3 sequence: CASSIVPGVGEDSDQPQHF. The CDR3 DNA reads as TGTGCCAGTAGTATAGTCCCGGGGGTAGGGGAGGATAGCGATCAGCCCCAGCATTTT. The J gene is TRBJ1-5, the V gene TRBV19; TRBD1 is a possible D gene (5 bases). This CDR3 has 19 amino acids. CDR1 and CDR2 from the germline V gene are LNHDA and SQIVND (reference sequence).

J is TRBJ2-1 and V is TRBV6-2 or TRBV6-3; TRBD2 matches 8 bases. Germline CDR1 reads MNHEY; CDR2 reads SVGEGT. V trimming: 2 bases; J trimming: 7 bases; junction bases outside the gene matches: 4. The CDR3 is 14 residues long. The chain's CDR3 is CASSYAASGNEQFF. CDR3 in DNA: TGTGCCAGCAGTTACGCGGCTAGCGGGAATGAGCAGTTCTTC.

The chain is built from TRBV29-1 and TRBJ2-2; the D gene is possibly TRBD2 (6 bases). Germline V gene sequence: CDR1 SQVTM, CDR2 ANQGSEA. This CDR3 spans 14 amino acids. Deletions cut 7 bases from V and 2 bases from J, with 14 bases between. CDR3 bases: TGCAGCGCCCTCGGGGGTATAAACACCGGGGAGCTGTTTTTT. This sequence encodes CSALGGINTGELFF.

The CDR3 spells CSAREAYEQYF. CDR3 bases: TGCAGCGCTAGGGAGGCGTACGAGCAGTACTTC. This chain connects TRBV29-1 to TRBJ2-7, with D tentatively TRBD2 (6 bases). V was pared by 7 bases and J by 4 bases, with 11 bases between. The CDR3 totals 11 residues. CDR1 and CDR2 (germline): SQVTM, ANQGSEA.

CDR3 coding DNA: TGTGCCAGCAGTTTATTCCCAGGGGTTGAAGCTTTCTTT. Its translation: CASSLFPGVEAFF. The V and J genes are TRBV27 and TRBJ1-1; TRBD1 might be the D (6 bases). Per germline, CDR1 MNHEY and CDR2 SMNVEV (reference sequence). Between the trimmed V and J ends, which lost 1 base and 7 bases, there was a span of 10 bases. CDR3 length: 13 residues.

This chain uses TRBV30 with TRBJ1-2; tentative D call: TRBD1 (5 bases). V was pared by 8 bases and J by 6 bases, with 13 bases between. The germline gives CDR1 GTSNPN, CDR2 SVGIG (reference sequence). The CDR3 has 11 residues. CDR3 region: CAGGRGNGYTF. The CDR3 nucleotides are TGTGCCGGGGGGAGAGGAAATGGCTACACCTTC.

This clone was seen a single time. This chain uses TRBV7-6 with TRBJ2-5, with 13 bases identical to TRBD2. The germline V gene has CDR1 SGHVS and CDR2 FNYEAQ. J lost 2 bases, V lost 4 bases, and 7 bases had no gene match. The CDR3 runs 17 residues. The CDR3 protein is CASSWTSGGTYQETQYF. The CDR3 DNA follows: TGTGCCAGCAGCTGGACTAGCGGGGGTACCTATCAAGAGACCCAGTACTTC. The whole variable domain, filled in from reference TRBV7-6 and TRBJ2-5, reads GAGVSQSPRYKVTKRGQDVALRCDPISGHVSLYWYRQALGQGPEFLTYFNYEAQQDKSGLPNDRFSAERPEGSISTLTIQRTEQRDSAMYRCASSWTSGGTYQETQYFGPGTRLLVL.

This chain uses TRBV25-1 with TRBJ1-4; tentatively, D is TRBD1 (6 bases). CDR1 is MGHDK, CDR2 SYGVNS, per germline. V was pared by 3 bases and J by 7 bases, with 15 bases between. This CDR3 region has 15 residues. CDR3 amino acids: CASSDPRVGGEKLFF. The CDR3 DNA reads TGTGCCAGCAGTGACCCCAGGGTAGGGGGTGAAAAACTGTTTTTT.